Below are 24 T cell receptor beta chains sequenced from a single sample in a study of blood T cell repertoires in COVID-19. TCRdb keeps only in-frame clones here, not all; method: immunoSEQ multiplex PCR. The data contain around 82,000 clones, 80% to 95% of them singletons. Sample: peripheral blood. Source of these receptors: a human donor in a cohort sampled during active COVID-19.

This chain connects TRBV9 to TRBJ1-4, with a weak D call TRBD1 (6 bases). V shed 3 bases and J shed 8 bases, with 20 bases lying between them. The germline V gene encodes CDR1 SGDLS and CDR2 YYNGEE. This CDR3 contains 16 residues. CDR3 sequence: CASSESNGGASEKLFF. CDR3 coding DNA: TGTGCCAGCAGCGAATCAAACGGGGGGGCAAGCGAAAAACTGTTTTTT.

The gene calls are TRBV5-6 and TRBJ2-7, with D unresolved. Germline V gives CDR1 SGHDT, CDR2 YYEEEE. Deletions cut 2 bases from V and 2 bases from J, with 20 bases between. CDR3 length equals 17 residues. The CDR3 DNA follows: TGTGCCAGCAGCTTCAGTGATCGTTGGAATGGGCCCTACGAGCAGTACTTC. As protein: CASSFSDRWNGPYEQYF.

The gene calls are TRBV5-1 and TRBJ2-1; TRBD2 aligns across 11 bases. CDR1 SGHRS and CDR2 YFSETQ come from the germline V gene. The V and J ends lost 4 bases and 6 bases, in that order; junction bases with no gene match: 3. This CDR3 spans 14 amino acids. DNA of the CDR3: TGCGCCAGCAGCCATGGGACTAGCGGCAATGAGCAGTTCTTC. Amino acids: CASSHGTSGNEQFF.

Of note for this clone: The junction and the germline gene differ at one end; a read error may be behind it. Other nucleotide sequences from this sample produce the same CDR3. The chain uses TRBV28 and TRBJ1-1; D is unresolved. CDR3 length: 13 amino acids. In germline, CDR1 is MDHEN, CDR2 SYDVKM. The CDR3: CASSEQGRAEAFF. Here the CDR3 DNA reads TGTGCCAGCAGTGAGCAAGGGAGGGCTGAAGCTTTTTTT.

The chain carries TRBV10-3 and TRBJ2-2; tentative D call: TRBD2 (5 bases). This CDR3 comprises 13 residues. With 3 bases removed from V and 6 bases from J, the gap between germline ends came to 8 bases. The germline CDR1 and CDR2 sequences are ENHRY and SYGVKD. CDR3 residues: CAISEGGSGELFF. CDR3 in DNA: TGTGCCATCAGTGAAGGCGGGTCCGGGGAGCTGTTTTTT.

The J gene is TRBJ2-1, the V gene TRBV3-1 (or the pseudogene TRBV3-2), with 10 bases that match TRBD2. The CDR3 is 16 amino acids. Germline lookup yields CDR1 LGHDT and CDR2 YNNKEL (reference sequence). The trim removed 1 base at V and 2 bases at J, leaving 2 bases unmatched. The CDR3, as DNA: TGTGCCAGCAGCCAAGGCAGCGGGGGGGCCTACAATGAGCAGTTCTTC. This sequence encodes CASSQGSGGAYNEQFF.

The CDR3 DNA follows: TGTGCCAGCAGCCAAGATCCGGGGGGCTGGGGTAACTATGGCTACACCTTC. Translated, it gives CASSQDPGGWGNYGYTF. This chain connects TRBV3-1 (or the pseudogene TRBV3-2) to TRBJ1-2, with D possibly matching TRBD1 (6 bases). The CDR3 loop spans 17 amino acids. Germline V gene lookup returns CDR1 LGHDT and CDR2 YNNKEL (reference sequence). The germline V and J ends were trimmed by 0 bases and 1 base, with 15 bases remaining between them.

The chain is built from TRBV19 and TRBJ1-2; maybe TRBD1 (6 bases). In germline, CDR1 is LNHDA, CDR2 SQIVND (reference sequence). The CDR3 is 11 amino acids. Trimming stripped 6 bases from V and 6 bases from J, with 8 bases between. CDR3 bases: TGTGCCAGTAGGAAGGGGGATGGCTACACCTTC. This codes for CASRKGDGYTF.

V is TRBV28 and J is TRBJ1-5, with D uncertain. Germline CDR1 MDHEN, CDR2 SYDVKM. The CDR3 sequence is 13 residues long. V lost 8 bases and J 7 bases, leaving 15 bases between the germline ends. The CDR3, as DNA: TGTGCCAGCGACAAGCTTTTAGGCCAGCCCCAGCATTTT. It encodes CASDKLLGQPQHF.

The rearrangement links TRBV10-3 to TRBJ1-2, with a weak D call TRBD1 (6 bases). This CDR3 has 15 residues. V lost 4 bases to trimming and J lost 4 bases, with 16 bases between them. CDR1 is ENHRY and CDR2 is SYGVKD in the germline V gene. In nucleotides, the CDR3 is TGTGCCATCAGTGCGACGGACAGAAAGGCCTATGGCTACACCTTC. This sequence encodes CAISATDRKAYGYTF.

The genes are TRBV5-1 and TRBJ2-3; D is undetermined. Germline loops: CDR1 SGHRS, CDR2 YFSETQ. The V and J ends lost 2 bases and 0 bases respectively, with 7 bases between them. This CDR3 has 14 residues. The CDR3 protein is CASSFGASTDTQYF. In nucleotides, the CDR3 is TGCGCCAGCAGCTTTGGAGCTAGCACAGATACGCAGTATTTT.

The chain's CDR3 is CASTLTRNQPQHF. CDR3 nucleotide sequence: TGTGCCAGCACCCTGACACGCAATCAGCCCCAGCATTTT. V gene TRBV2 combines with J gene TRBJ1-5, with D uncertain. The germline CDR1 and CDR2 sequences are SNHLY and FYNNEI. The CDR3 extends over 13 amino acids. V gave up 7 bases and J gave up 2 bases, with 9 bases separating them. Using reference TRBV2 and TRBJ1-5 for the parts outside the CDR3, the full variable domain is EPEVTQTPSHQVTQMGQEVILRCVPISNHLYFYWYRQILGQKVEFLVSFYNNEISEKSEIFDDQFSVERPDGSNFTLKIRSTKLEDSAMYFCASTLTRNQPQHFGDGTRLSIL.

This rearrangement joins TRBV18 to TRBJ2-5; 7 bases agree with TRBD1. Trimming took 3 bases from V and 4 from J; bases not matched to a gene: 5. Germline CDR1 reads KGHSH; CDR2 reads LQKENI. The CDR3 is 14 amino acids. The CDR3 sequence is CASSPNRGRETQYF. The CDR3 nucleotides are TGTGCCAGCTCACCCAACAGGGGTCGAGAGACCCAGTACTTC. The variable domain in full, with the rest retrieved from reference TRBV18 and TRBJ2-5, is NAGVMQNPRHLVRRRGQEARLRCSPMKGHSHVYWYRQLPEEGLKFMVYLQKENIIDESGMPKERFSAEFPKEGPSILRIQQVVRGDSAAYFCASSPNRGRETQYFGPGTRLLVL.

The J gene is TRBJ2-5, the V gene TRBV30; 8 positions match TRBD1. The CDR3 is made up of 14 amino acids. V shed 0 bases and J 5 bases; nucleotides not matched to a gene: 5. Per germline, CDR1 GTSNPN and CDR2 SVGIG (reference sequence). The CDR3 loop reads CAWSVAGGRETQYF. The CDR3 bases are TGTGCCTGGAGTGTGGCAGGGGGCCGGGAGACCCAGTACTTC.

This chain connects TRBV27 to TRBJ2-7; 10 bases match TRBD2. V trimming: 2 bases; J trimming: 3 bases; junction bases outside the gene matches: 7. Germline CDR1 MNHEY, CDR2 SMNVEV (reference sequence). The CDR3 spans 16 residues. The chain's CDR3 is CASSLGASGGLYEQYF. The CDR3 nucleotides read TGTGCCAGCAGTTTAGGGGCTAGCGGGGGACTCTACGAGCAGTACTTC.

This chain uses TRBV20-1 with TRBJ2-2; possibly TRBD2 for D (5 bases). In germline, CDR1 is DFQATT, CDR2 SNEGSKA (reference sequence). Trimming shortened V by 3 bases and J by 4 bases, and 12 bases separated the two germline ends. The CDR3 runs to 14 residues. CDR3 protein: CSASKGAGTGELFF. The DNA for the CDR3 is TGCAGTGCTAGTAAGGGCGCGGGCACCGGGGAGCTGTTTTTT.

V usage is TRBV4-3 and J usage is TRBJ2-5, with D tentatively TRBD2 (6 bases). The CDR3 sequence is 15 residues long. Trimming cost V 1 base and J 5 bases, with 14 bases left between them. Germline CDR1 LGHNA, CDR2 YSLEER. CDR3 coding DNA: TGCGCCAGCAGCCAAGCGGAGACTAGTCCTGAGACCCAGTACTTC. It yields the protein CASSQAETSPETQYF.

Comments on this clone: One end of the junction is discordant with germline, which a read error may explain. CDR3 loop: CASSASSGGSKDTQYF. CDR3 in DNA: TGTGCCAGTAGTGCTTCTAGCGGGGGGAGCAAAGATACGCAGTATTTT. V is TRBV19 and J is TRBJ2-3, with 11 bases lining up with TRBD2. Germline values: CDR1 LNHDA, CDR2 SQIVND (reference sequence). The CDR3 runs 16 residues.

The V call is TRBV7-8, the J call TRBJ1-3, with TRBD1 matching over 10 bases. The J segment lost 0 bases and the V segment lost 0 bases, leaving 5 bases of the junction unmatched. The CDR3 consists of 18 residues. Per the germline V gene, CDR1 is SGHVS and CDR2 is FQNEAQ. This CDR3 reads CASSLAGTGALSGNTIYF. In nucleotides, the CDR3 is TGTGCCAGCAGCTTAGCGGGGACAGGGGCTCTCTCTGGAAACACCATATATTTT.

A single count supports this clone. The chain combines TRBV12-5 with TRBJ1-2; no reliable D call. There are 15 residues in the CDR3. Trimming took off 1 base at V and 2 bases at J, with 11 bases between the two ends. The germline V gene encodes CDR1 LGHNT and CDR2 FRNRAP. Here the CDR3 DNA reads TGTGCTAGTGGTTTGGACTTAGGAGGGAACTATGGCTACACCTTC. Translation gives CASGLDLGGNYGYTF.

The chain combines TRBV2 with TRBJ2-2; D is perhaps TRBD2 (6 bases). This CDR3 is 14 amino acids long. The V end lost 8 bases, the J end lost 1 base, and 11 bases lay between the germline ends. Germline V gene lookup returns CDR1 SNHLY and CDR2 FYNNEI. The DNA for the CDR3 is TGTGCCAGCGGATTGGGAGGGAACACCGGGGAGCTGTTTTTT. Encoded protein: CASGLGGNTGELFF.

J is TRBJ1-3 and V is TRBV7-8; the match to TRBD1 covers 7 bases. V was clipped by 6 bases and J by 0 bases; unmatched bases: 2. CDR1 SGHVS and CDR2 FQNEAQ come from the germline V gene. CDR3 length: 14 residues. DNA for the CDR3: TGTGCCAGCAGGGGGGACAGCTCTGGAAACACCATATATTTT. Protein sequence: CASRGDSSGNTIYF.

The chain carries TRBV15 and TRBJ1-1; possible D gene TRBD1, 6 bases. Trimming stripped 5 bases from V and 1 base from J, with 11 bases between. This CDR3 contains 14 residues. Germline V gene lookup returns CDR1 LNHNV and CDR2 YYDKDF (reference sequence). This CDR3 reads CATSEQGPNTEAFF. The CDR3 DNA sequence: TGTGCCACCAGCGAACAGGGACCGAACACTGAAGCTTTCTTT.

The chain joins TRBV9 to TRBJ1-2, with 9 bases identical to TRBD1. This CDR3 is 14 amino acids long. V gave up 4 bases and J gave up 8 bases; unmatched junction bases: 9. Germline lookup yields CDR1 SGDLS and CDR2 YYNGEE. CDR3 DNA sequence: TGTGCCAGCAGCCTTGAGACAGGGGGTGGCGGCTACACCTTC. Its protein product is CASSLETGGGGYTF.